These 20 T cell receptor beta chains were sequenced from one sample in a study of blood T cells in healthy people across ages. The second PCR ran roughly 6 to 11 cycles with a sample-barcoded 5' primer and J-beta primers. TCRdb fed the 5' RACE reads into MiXCR, producing one record per CDR3 protein. The profile shows hundreds of thousands of distinct CDR3 sequences, 21% of them singletons. Sequenced material: blood. Source of these receptors: an older man in good health.

This clonotype was detected once. The genes are TRBV21-1 and TRBJ1-6. TRBV21-1 is flagged as a pseudogene. The CDR3 extends over 18 amino acids. DNA of the CDR3: TGTGCCAGCAGCAAAGAGACTCACTGCAGCTCCTATAATTCACCCCTCCACTTT. This encodes CASSKETHCSSYNSPLHF.

This clonotype showed up just a few times. CDR3 sequence: CASSQVMGDTEAFF. CDR3 nucleotides: TGCGCCAGCAGCCAAGTAATGGGGGACACTGAAGCTTTCTTT. This chain joins TRBV4-3 and TRBJ1-1; tentatively, D is TRBD1 (5 bases). The germline V and J ends were trimmed by 1 base and 3 bases, with 9 bases remaining between them. Per germline, CDR1 LGHNA and CDR2 YSLEER. The CDR3 spans 14 residues.

This clonotype was detected only a few times. This is likely a read error, given that the CDR3 carries no conserved phenylalanine or tryptophan at its end. The limits of the CDR3 on the DNA are not certain, so only TCRdb's listed CDR3 is given. The CDR3 reads CASSVAGENEQSL. This sequence joins TRBV9 and TRBJ2-1; the table's TRBD2 call for D was not verified on the DNA. The CDR3 is made up of 13 amino acids, end residues included. Germline values: CDR1 SGDLS, CDR2 YYNGEE.

This clonotype has just a few counts. The chain combines TRBV3-1 with TRBJ2-5; 14 bases line up with TRBD2. The germline gives CDR1 LGHDT, CDR2 YNNKEL (reference sequence). V dropped 0 bases and J dropped 1; count of bases not matched to a gene: 16. This CDR3 contains 22 residues. The CDR3 protein is CASSQDLSGGRTSGRTQETQYF. DNA for the CDR3: TGTGCCAGCAGCCAAGATCTTTCAGGGGGCAGGACTAGCGGGAGGACCCAAGAGACCCAGTACTTC.

This sequence joins TRBV7-9 and TRBJ1-1; the D is unclear. Per germline, CDR1 SEHNR and CDR2 FQNEAQ (reference sequence). Trimming left V 5 bases short and J 1 base short, with 8 bases between. The CDR3 is 13 amino acids. The CDR3 loop is CASSPIRNTEAFF. For the CDR3, the DNA is TGTGCCAGCAGCCCAATCCGGAACACTGAAGCTTTCTTT.

This clonotype has more than one count but fewer than ten. The J gene is TRBJ2-2, the V gene TRBV28; D gene unclear. V was clipped by 5 bases and J by 4 bases, with 8 bases between them. Looked up from germline, CDR1 is MDHEN and CDR2 is SYDVKM. The CDR3 contains 13 residues. CDR3 amino acids: CASSSWSTGELFF. CDR3 in DNA: TGTGCCAGCAGTAGTTGGTCCACCGGGGAGCTGTTTTTT.

This clonotype was found a few times. J is TRBJ2-3 and V is TRBV7-2; D remains ambiguous. The V end lost 3 bases, the J end lost 2 bases, and 9 bases lay between the germline ends. The length of the CDR3 is 14 residues. Germline CDR1 is SGHTA and CDR2 is FQGNSA. CDR3: CASSFPRITDTQYF. CDR3 coding DNA: TGTGCCAGCAGCTTTCCGCGGATCACAGATACGCAGTATTTT.

This clonotype was counted only a few times. A read error may account for a junction end that differs from germline. CDR3 in amino acids: CASNLAGTDNQPQHF. The CDR3 DNA reads as TGTGCCAGCAACTTAGCTGGGACAGATAATCAGCCCCAGCATTTT. The chain uses TRBV7-9 and TRBJ1-5, with TRBD1 matching 7 bases. Germline lookup yields CDR1 SEHNR and CDR2 FQNEAQ (reference sequence). This CDR3 region has 15 residues.

This clonotype was counted at least ten times. This CDR3 is CASSLSTGGTQYF. DNA for the CDR3: TGTGCCAGCAGCTTAAGCACAGGGGGGACCCAGTACTTC. V gene TRBV7-3 combines with J gene TRBJ2-5; TRBD1 matches 8 bases. J was trimmed by 7 bases and V by 1 base; bases with no gene match: 2. The CDR3 sequence is 13 residues long. Germline values: CDR1 SGHTA, CDR2 FQGTGA.

This clonotype was counted between two and nine times. The chain has TRBV12-5 and TRBJ1-1; possible D gene TRBD1, 6 bases. V dropped 0 bases and J dropped 1 base, with 12 bases sitting between them. This CDR3 has 16 amino acids. Looked up from germline, CDR1 is LGHNT and CDR2 is FRNRAP. The CDR3 DNA reads as TGTGCTAGTGGTTTGGTCGGGGGGCGCGGGAACACTGAAGCTTTCTTT. Translated: CASGLVGGRGNTEAFF.

The chain combines TRBV5-1 with TRBJ2-3; D remains ambiguous. This CDR3 is built from 11 residues. The germline V gene has CDR1 SGHRS and CDR2 YFSETQ. Trimming took off 6 bases at V and 4 bases at J, with 6 bases between the two ends. Here the CDR3 reads CASNSADTQYF. Written as DNA, the CDR3 is TGCGCCAGCAATAGTGCAGATACGCAGTATTTT.

The chain recombines TRBV21-1 with TRBJ1-1. TRBV21-1 is a documented pseudogene. The CDR3 consists of 16 residues. CDR3 amino acids: CASSKTGPARNTEAFF. CDR3 nucleotide sequence: TGTGCCAGCAGCAAAACAGGGCCTGCCCGGAACACTGAAGCTTTCTTT.

As concerns this clonotype: Sequence at one end of the junction differs from germline and may be a read error. V usage is TRBV4-3 and J usage is TRBJ1-3; 8 bases agree with TRBD1. The CDR3 contains 17 residues. From germline, CDR1 is LGHNA and CDR2 YSLEER. The CDR3 DNA sequence: TGCGCCAGGAGCCAAGAGGCGGCAGGGGGCCCTGGAAACACCATATATTTT. Encoded protein: CARSQEAAGGPGNTIYF.

This clonotype was observed many times. The chain carries TRBV5-5 and TRBJ2-1, with unresolved D. Trimming left V 1 base short and J 6 bases short, with 8 bases between. Germline CDR1 is SGHKS and CDR2 is YYEKEE (reference sequence). The length of the CDR3 is 13 residues. CDR3 sequence reads: CASSLWGGNEQFF. For the CDR3, the DNA is TGTGCCAGCAGCTTGTGGGGTGGCAATGAGCAGTTCTTC.

This clonotype was seen a few times. V gene TRBV3-1 combines with J gene TRBJ2-5; D is unclear. CDR1 LGHDT and CDR2 YNNKEL come from the germline V gene (reference sequence). The CDR3 contains 12 residues. V lost 8 bases and J 5 bases, leaving 12 bases between the germline ends. DNA of the CDR3: TGTGCCAGCGGCGTGTGCCGGGAGACCCAGTACTTC. Protein sequence: CASGVCRETQYF.

This sequence joins TRBV15 and TRBJ2-1; the match to TRBD2 covers 7 bases. J gave up 6 bases and V 0 bases, and 5 bases lay outside the gene matches. The V gene's germline CDR1 is LNHNV and CDR2 YYDKDF (reference sequence). The CDR3 loop spans 15 amino acids. CDR3: CATSRDLGTTNEQFF. CDR3 nucleotide sequence: TGTGCCACCAGCAGAGATCTGGGGACTACCAATGAGCAGTTCTTC.

This clonotype occurred a few times. The J gene is TRBJ2-7, the V gene TRBV18; 11 bases line up with TRBD1. The V gene's germline CDR1 is KGHSH and CDR2 LQKENI. This CDR3 spans 14 amino acids. The trim removed 5 bases at V and 5 bases at J, leaving 5 bases unmatched. CDR3 protein: CASSKDRGLNEQYF. Written as DNA, the CDR3 is TGTGCCAGCTCAAAGGACAGGGGGCTGAACGAGCAGTACTTC.

In this sample, this clonotype turned up a few times. The chain couples TRBV20-1 to TRBJ1-2; D is undetermined. The germline V gene encodes CDR1 DFQATT and CDR2 SNEGSKA (reference sequence). The ends were cut back, 1 base at V and 2 bases at J, with 11 bases in the middle. The CDR3 has 14 amino acids. The CDR3 region has the DNA TGCAGTGCTAGAGCTGGCACCGAGAACTATGGCTACACCTTC. Encoded protein: CSARAGTENYGYTF.

The genes are TRBV6-1 and TRBJ1-5, with 8 bases matching TRBD1. This CDR3 spans 14 amino acids. Germline values: CDR1 MNHNS, CDR2 SASEGT. V was pared by 7 bases and J by 1 base, with 3 bases of the junction left unmatched. The CDR3 here is CASKTGVSNQPQHF. The CDR3 DNA is TGTGCCAGCAAGACAGGGGTAAGCAATCAGCCCCAGCATTTT.

This clonotype appeared a single time. The rearrangement uses TRBV6-6 and TRBJ1-4; TRBD1 agrees at 8 bases. The CDR3 has 12 residues. Germline values: CDR1 MNHNY, CDR2 SVGAGI (reference sequence). Germline trimming cut 8 bases from V and 8 bases from J; bases unmatched to any gene: 4. CDR3 sequence (DNA): TGTGCCAGCGGACAGGGTGGCGAAAAACTGTTTTTT. Residues: CASGQGGEKLFF.